This is a list of T cell receptor beta chains from one sample in a study of cytomegalovirus exposure and HLA in healthy donors. The protocol was immunoSEQ multiplex PCR, while the TCRdb copy is restricted to in-frame clones and leaves out a portion. This repertoire shows under 150,000 clones, under 85% found once; its top ten account for less than 4%. Material: PBMCs. The receptors were gathered from a man between 25 and 39 years old in good health and CMV-seronegative. Each CDR3 is given with its conserved first and last residue. Fields, in order: J gene, clone size, D gene, V gene, CDR3 protein, CDR3 DNA. D genes are given only for firm matches. Some rows mark clone size as missing; the rest say once, few, many or name a class of expanded clone.

J gene: TRBJ2-7
clone size: -
D gene: -
V gene: TRBV2
CDR3 protein: CASGGAATFTYEQYF
CDR3 DNA: TGTGCCAGCGGGGGGGCGGCCACCTTTACTTACGAGCAGTACTTC

J gene: TRBJ1-3
clone size: -
D gene: -
V gene: TRBV5-6
CDR3 protein: CASSLVGYLSGNTIYF
CDR3 DNA: TGTGCCAGCAGCTTGGTCGGGTATCTCTCTGGAAACACCATATATTTT

J gene: TRBJ1-1
clone size: -
D gene: -
V gene: TRBV15
CDR3 protein: CATQTGWDTEAFF
CDR3 DNA: TGTGCCACCCAAACAGGTTGGGACACTGAAGCTTTCTTT

J gene: TRBJ2-3
clone size: -
D gene: TRBD1
V gene: TRBV12-5
CDR3 protein: CASGILTGVTDTQYF
CDR3 DNA: TGTGCTAGTGGTATTCTAACAGGGGTGACAGATACGCAGTATTTT

J gene: TRBJ2-3
clone size: -
D gene: -
V gene: TRBV27
CDR3 protein: CASSYGWTEVTDTQYF
CDR3 DNA: TGTGCCAGCAGCTATGGATGGACAGAGGTCACAGATACGCAGTATTTT

J gene: TRBJ2-5
clone size: -
D gene: TRBD2
V gene: TRBV19
CDR3 protein: CASSVAGGETQYF
CDR3 DNA: TGTGCCAGTAGTGTTGCGGGGGGTGAGACCCAGTACTTC

J gene: TRBJ2-7
clone size: -
D gene: TRBD1
V gene: TRBV5-6
CDR3 protein: CASSLGLGTGNSGQYF
CDR3 DNA: TGTGCCAGCAGCTTGGGGTTAGGGACAGGGAACTCCGGGCAGTACTTC

J gene: TRBJ1-1
clone size: -
D gene: -
V gene: TRBV2
CDR3 protein: CASGQVRANTEAFF
CDR3 DNA: TGTGCCAGCGGGCAAGTCAGGGCCAACACTGAAGCTTTCTTT

J gene: TRBJ2-6
clone size: -
D gene: TRBD1
V gene: TRBV2
CDR3 protein: CASEGQGARGANVLTF
CDR3 DNA: TGTGCCAGCGAGGGACAGGGGGCGCGTGGGGCCAACGTCCTGACTTTC

J gene: TRBJ2-7
clone size: -
D gene: -
V gene: TRBV5-1
CDR3 protein: CASSLDHYEQYF
CDR3 DNA: TGCGCCAGCAGCTTGGATCACTACGAGCAGTACTTC

J gene: TRBJ2-7
clone size: -
D gene: TRBD1
V gene: TRBV9
CDR3 protein: CASSPTGGFFYEQYF
CDR3 DNA: TGTGCCAGCAGTCCGACAGGGGGTTTTTTCTACGAGCAGTACTTC

J gene: TRBJ2-2
clone size: -
D gene: -
V gene: TRBV4-3
CDR3 protein: CASSRFSENTGELFF
CDR3 DNA: TGCGCCAGCAGCCGGTTCAGCGAGAACACCGGGGAGCTGTTTTTT

J gene: TRBJ2-1
clone size: few
D gene: TRBD1
V gene: TRBV6-6
CDR3 protein: CASSETGTTEGQFF
CDR3 DNA: TGTGCCAGCAGCGAGACAGGGACCACAGAGGGGCAGTTCTTC

J gene: TRBJ1-4
clone size: -
D gene: -
V gene: TRBV15
CDR3 protein: CATSRAGGTLTRNEKLFF
CDR3 DNA: TGTGCCACCAGCAGAGCCGGCGGCACCCTTACTAGGAATGAAAAACTGTTTTTT

J gene: TRBJ1-5
clone size: -
D gene: TRBD1
V gene: TRBV6-5
CDR3 protein: CASTTRTGGEPQHF
CDR3 DNA: TGTGCCAGCACCACCAGGACAGGGGGTGAGCCCCAGCATTTT

J gene: TRBJ2-6
clone size: -
D gene: TRBD1
V gene: TRBV7-9
CDR3 protein: CASSLDRGSGANVLTF
CDR3 DNA: TGTGCCAGCAGCTTGGACAGGGGGTCCGGGGCCAACGTCCTGACTTTC

J gene: TRBJ2-1
clone size: -
D gene: -
V gene: TRBV5-1
CDR3 protein: CASSRDSGGSYNEQFF
CDR3 DNA: TGCGCCAGCAGCAGAGATAGCGGAGGCTCCTACAATGAGCAGTTCTTC

J gene: TRBJ1-3
clone size: -
D gene: -
V gene: TRBV5-1
CDR3 protein: CASSLGQSLSSGNTIYF
CDR3 DNA: TGCGCCAGCAGCTTGGGACAGAGTTTGAGCTCTGGAAACACCATATATTTT

J gene: TRBJ2-3
clone size: -
D gene: TRBD1
V gene: TRBV19
CDR3 protein: CASSIQGALDTQYF
CDR3 DNA: TGTGCCAGTAGTATACAGGGGGCGTTGGATACGCAGTATTTT

J gene: TRBJ2-7
clone size: -
D gene: -
V gene: TRBV5-4
CDR3 protein: CASSLAAAEEQYF
CDR3 DNA: TGTGCCAGCAGCTTGGCCGCGGCGGAAGAGCAGTACTTC